The subject of this entry is one T cell receptor beta chain. This clonotype was observed a few times. This clone's antigen is unknown. No base quality values were provided; no much bigger clone lies one nucleotide off. Spanning cysteine to phenylalanine, the CDR3 consists of 12 amino acids. The DNA shown is the 36-base CDR3, in frame from base 1. V and J lose 5 bases and 10 bases, and a span of 11 bases separates them. The germline V gene specifies SGHTA as CDR1 and FQGTGA as CDR2. For sequencing, an Illumina HiSeq 1500 was employed. TCRdb redid the processing of the public reads, applying fastp at Q25 and MiXCR, and retained in-frame beta chains. Entries are consolidated by CDR3 protein sequence, retaining the most common genes and DNA. For this sample the table gives approximately 170,000 distinct CDR3 sequences, of which approximately 14% were detected only once. The ten top clones hold over 25% of the sample.

This sample stems from a study of T cell repertoires in cytomegalovirus infection (dated by TCRdb to about 2019). At the level of the whole study: Donor HLA type was relevant to the analysis, as public TCR beta signatures indicated carriage of CMV infection together with the matching HLA type.

Summary of the overall study and its limitations: In both this cohort and an independent roughly 350-donor cohort, the cumulative frequency of public TCR beta family members distinguished carriers of CMV infection plus the relevant HLA type. The ex vivo response was dominated by HLA-C-restricted CMV-specific TCR beta clonotypes, which also provided the single most frequent clonotype in two of eight donors.

This clonotype was obtained from a human donor in good health (CMV status not recorded). Some clones in this sample may be carry-over from other donors' samples. Sample: PBMCs. The sequence is built from TRBV7-3 and TRBJ1-4; the D gene identity is not certain. The bases are TGTGCCAGCAGCCCGGGTCTGCCAAAACTGTTTTTT. Translated, it gives CASSPGLPKLFF. The full variable domain, with segments outside the CDR3 supplied by the reference TRBV7-3 and TRBJ1-4 proteins, appears as GAGVSQTPSNKVTEKGKYVELRCDPISGHTALYWYRQSLGQGPEFLIYFQGTGAADDSGLPNDRFFAVRPEGSVSTLKIQRTERGDSAVYLCASSPGLPKLFFGSGTQLSVL.